A selection of T cell receptor beta chains follows, all from one sample in a study of shared clonotypes between healthy human individuals. TCRdb's copy holds only in-frame clones and misses some; the assay was immunoSEQ multiplex PCR. The sample shows some 2 million clones, about 95% of them seen only once. The sample consisted of naive CD8+ T cells sorted from blood. These receptors were obtained from a man aged 18 to 29 in good health. The CDR3 runs from the conserved cysteine through the conserved F or W. A D gene is named only where the DNA matches it firmly. Clone size is not always given. Where it is, it says once, few, many or a class for expanded clones.

d_call clone_size j_call v_call cdr3_nt cdr3_aa
TRBD2 . TRBJ2-3 TRBV11-2 TGTGCCAGCAGCCGTAGCGGGGGGGCCCCAGATACGCAGTATTTT CASSRSGGAPDTQYF
TRBD1 . TRBJ1-5 TRBV27 TGTGCCAGCAGACTAGGACAGGGTGACAATCAGCCCCAGCATTTT CASRLGQGDNQPQHF
TRBD2 . TRBJ2-7 TRBV4-1 TGCGCCAGCAGCCAAGAAATGGGATCCGGGACTAGCTACGAGCAGTACTTC CASSQEMGSGTSYEQYF
TRBD1 . TRBJ2-3 TRBV9 TGTGCCAGCAGCGGCCTGACAGGGGAGAAATTAGATACGCAGTATTTT CASSGLTGEKLDTQYF
. once TRBJ2-5 TRBV5-4 TGTGCCAGCAGTCTAGGGGCAGGGCAGGCGGAGACCCAGTACTTC CASSLGAGQAETQYF
. . TRBJ2-7 TRBV13 TGTGCCAGCCGGGACACCCTAGACTACGAGCAGTACTTC CASRDTLDYEQYF
. . TRBJ1-1 TRBV5-1 TGCGCCAGCAATCAGGGGTCTAACACTGAAGCTTTCTTT CASNQGSNTEAFF
. . TRBJ2-7 TRBV29-1 TGCAGCGTTGAAGATGTCGGCTACGAGCAGTACTTC CSVEDVGYEQYF
TRBD1 . TRBJ2-7 TRBV27 TGTGCCAGCAGTTTATCGACAGGGGCGGGCGAGCAGTACTTC CASSLSTGAGEQYF
. once TRBJ2-7 TRBV10-3 TGTGCCATCAGTAGCCCCTATGTAAGCAGTAGCTCCTACGAGCAGTACTTC CAISSPYVSSSSYEQYF
. . TRBJ2-5 TRBV9 TGTGCCAGCAGCTTTATGGCGGACCAGTACTTC CASSFMADQYF
TRBD1 . TRBJ1-4 TRBV2 TGTGCCAGCCAGGGGGCGGGTAATGAAAAACTGTTTTTT CASQGAGNEKLFF
TRBD1 . TRBJ2-7 TRBV5-5 TGTGCCAGCAGCTTGGCCGGGCAGGGGGCACACTACGAGCAGTACTTC CASSLAGQGAHYEQYF
. . TRBJ2-7 TRBV27 TGTGCCAGCAGTGCGGGGACCGAGCAGTACTTC CASSAGTEQYF
. . TRBJ1-5 TRBV7-9 TGTGCCAGCAGCCAGGGACGGCATAGCAATCAGCCCCAGCATTTT CASSQGRHSNQPQHF
TRBD2 . TRBJ2-1 TRBV27 TGTGCCAGCAGTTTCGCCCCGGCCGGGACTAGCCCTGGTGGTGAGCAGTTCTTC CASSFAPAGTSPGGEQFF
. . TRBJ1-3 TRBV7-6 TGTGCCAGCAGTATTGACCCGGGGGACACCATATATTTT CASSIDPGDTIYF
. . TRBJ2-5 TRBV20-1 TGCAGTGCTCGACTAGAGACCCAGTACTTC CSARLETQYF
. . TRBJ2-7 TRBV29-1 TGCAGCGTTGAAGATCGGTCCGAATACCCCTACGAGCAGTACTTC CSVEDRSEYPYEQYF
. . TRBJ1-1 TRBV29-1 TGCAGCGTTGATCAGGGCGAGAACACTGAAGCTTTCTTT CSVDQGENTEAFF
. . TRBJ1-3 TRBV9 TGTGCCAGCAGCGCGTCCTTGTACCCGGGGAACTCTGGAAACACCATATATTTT CASSASLYPGNSGNTIYF
. . TRBJ2-7 TRBV10-1 TGCGCCGGGCGAGGAGGGCAGTTCTACGAGCAGTACTTC CAGRGGQFYEQYF
TRBD1 . TRBJ2-1 TRBV28 TGTGCCAGCAGTCCAACCGGGACAGGGTTCTACAATGAGCAGTTCTTC CASSPTGTGFYNEQFF
. . TRBJ2-7 TRBV10-1 TGCGCCAGCAGTGAGGGGTTGAACGCGGTATACGAGCAGTACTTC CASSEGLNAVYEQYF
TRBD2 . TRBJ2-7 TRBV28 TGTGCCAGCCGGGGACTAGCGGGAATCTACGAGCAGTACTTC CASRGLAGIYEQYF
. . TRBJ2-7 TRBV6-5 TGTGCCAGCAGTTACTCTGGCGGGGTAACGTCCTACGAGCAGTACTTC CASSYSGGVTSYEQYF
TRBD1 . TRBJ1-1 TRBV5-6 TGTGCCAGCAGCTACTCGACAGGGAGCACTGAAGCTTTCTTT CASSYSTGSTEAFF
. . TRBJ2-3 TRBV4-1 TGCGCCAGCAGCCAAGTCGGTGGGGATACGCAGTATTTT CASSQVGGDTQYF
. . TRBJ1-1 TRBV7-9 TGTGCCAGCACAGTCATGAACACTGAAGCTTTCTTT CASTVMNTEAFF
. . TRBJ2-7 TRBV2 TGTGCCAGCAGTGACCCAGGGTTCTACGAGCAGTACTTC CASSDPGFYEQYF
. . TRBJ1-6 TRBV7-2 TGTGCCAGCAGCCTCCACGGGTACACGGATAATTCACCCCTCCACTTT CASSLHGYTDNSPLHF
TRBD2 . TRBJ2-5 TRBV7-8 TGTGCCAGCAGCTTAGAACCGGGACTAGCGGGAGAAGAGACCCAGTACTTC CASSLEPGLAGEETQYF
TRBD1 . TRBJ2-7 TRBV5-8 TGTGCCAGCAGTCCCGGGACAGCCTTCTACGAGCAGTACTTC CASSPGTAFYEQYF
. . TRBJ2-1 TRBV27 TGTGCCAGCAGAACGGACTCTTTCTACAATGAGCAGTTCTTC CASRTDSFYNEQFF
. . TRBJ2-7 TRBV18 TGTGCCAGCTCACCGGGGTACGAGCAGTACTTC CASSPGYEQYF
. . TRBJ2-1 TRBV11-2 TGTGCCAGCAGCTTAGATGTCCTTGGATCCCATGAGCAGTTCTTC CASSLDVLGSHEQFF
TRBD1 once TRBJ2-7 TRBV30 TGTGCCTGGGGGACAGGGGCCTCCGAGCAGTACTTC CAWGTGASEQYF